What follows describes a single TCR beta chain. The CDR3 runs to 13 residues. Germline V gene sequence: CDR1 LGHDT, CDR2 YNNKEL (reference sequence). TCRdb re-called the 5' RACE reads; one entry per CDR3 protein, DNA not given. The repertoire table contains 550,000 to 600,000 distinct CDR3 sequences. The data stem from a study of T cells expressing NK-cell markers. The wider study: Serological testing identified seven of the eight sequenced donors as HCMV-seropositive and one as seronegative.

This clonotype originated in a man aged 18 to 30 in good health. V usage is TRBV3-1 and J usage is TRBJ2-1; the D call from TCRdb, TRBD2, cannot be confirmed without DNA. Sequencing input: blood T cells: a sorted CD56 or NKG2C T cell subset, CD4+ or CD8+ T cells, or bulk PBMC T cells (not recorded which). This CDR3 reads CASSQGGLAEQFF.